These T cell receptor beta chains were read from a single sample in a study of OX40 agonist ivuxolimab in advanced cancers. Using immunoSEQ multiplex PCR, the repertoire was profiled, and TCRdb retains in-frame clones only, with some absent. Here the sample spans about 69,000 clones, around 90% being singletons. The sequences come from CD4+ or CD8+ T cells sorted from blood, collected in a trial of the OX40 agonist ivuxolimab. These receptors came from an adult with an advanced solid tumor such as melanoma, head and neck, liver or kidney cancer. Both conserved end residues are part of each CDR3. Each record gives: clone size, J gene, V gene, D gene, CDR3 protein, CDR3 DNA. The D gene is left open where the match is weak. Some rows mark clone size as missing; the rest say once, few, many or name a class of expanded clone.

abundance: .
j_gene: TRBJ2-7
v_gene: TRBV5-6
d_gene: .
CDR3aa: CASTWGAGSYEQYF
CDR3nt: TGTGCCAGCACCTGGGGGGCAGGGTCCTACGAGCAGTACTTC

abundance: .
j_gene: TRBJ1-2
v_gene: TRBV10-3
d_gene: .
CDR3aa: CAISPNTGVGGYTF
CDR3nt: TGTGCCATCAGCCCCAACACGGGCGTCGGAGGCTACACCTTC

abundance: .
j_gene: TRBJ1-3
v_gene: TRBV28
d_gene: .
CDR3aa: CASSPTGAGNTIYF
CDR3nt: TGTGCCAGCAGTCCAACAGGAGCTGGAAACACCATATATTTT

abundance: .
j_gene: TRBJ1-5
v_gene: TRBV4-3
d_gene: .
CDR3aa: CASSQERRQPQHF
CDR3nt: TGCGCCAGCAGCCAAGAGAGACGTCAGCCCCAGCATTTT

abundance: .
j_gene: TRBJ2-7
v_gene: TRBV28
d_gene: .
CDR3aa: CASSPTTSYEQYF
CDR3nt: TGTGCCAGCAGCCCAACTACGTCCTACGAGCAGTACTTC

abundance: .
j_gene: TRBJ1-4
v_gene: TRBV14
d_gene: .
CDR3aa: CASSQGNGEKLFF
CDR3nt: TGTGCCAGCAGCCAAGGCAACGGGGAAAAACTGTTTTTT

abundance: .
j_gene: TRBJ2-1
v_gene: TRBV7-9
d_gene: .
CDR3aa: CASTRDPDPEQFF
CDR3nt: TGTGCCAGCACAAGAGACCCGGACCCTGAGCAGTTCTTC

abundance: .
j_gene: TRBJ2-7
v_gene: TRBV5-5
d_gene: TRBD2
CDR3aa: CASSAATSGYEQYF
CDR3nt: TGTGCCAGCAGCGCCGCGACTAGCGGCTACGAGCAGTACTTC

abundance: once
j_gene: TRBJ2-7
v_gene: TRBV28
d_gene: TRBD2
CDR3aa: CASSTYATSGVAYEQYF
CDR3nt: TGTGCCAGCAGTACCTACGCCACTAGCGGGGTGGCCTACGAGCAGTACTTC

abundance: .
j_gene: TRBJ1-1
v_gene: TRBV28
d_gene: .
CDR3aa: CAHSPGLNTEAFF
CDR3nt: TGTGCCCACTCCCCGGGTTTGAACACTGAAGCTTTCTTT

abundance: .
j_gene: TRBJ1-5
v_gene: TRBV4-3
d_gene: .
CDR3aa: CASSQDRGGVDQPQHF
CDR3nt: TGCGCCAGCAGCCAAGATCGGGGGGGAGTCGATCAGCCCCAGCATTTT

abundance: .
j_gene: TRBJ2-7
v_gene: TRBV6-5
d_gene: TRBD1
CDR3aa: CASSYGTGGYEQYF
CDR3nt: TGTGCCAGCAGTTATGGGACAGGCGGCTACGAGCAGTACTTC

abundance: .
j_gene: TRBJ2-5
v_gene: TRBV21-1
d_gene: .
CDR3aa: CASSNSVGEKETQYF
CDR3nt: TGTGCCAGCAGCAATTCGGTGGGGGAAAAGGAGACCCAGTACTTC

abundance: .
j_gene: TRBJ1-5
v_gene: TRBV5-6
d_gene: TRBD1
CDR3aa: CASSAQGAYYSNQPQHF
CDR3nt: TGTGCCAGCAGCGCTCAGGGGGCCTATTATAGCAATCAGCCCCAGCATTTT

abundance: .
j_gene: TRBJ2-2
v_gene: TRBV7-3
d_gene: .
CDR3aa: CASSSNTGELFF
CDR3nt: TGTGCCAGCAGCTCGAACACCGGGGAGCTGTTTTTT

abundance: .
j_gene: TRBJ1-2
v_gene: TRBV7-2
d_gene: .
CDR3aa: CASSLNPSDGYTF
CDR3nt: TGTGCCAGCAGCTTAAACCCTTCAGATGGCTACACCTTC

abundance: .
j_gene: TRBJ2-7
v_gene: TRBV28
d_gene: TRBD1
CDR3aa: CASSPTGLREQYF
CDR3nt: TGTGCCAGCTCCCCGACAGGGCTCAGAGAGCAGTACTTC

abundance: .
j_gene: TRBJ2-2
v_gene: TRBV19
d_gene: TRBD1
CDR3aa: CASSGQGRPSGELFF
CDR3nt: TGTGCCAGTAGTGGACAGGGGAGACCTTCCGGGGAGCTGTTTTTT

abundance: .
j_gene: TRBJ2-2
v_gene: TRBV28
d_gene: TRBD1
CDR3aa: CASSLSPTGIWGELFF
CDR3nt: TGTGCCAGCAGCTTATCCCCGACAGGGATATGGGGGGAGCTGTTTTTT

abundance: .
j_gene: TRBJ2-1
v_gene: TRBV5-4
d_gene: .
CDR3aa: CASSQGGLSSYNEQFF
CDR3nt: TGTGCCAGCAGCCAGGGCGGACTTAGCTCCTACAATGAGCAGTTCTTC

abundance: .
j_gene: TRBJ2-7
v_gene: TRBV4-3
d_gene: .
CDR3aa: CASSQGEFGEQYF
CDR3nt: TGCGCCAGCAGCCAAGGAGAGTTTGGCGAGCAGTACTTC

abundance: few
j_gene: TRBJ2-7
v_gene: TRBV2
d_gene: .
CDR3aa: CASRPTATYEQYF
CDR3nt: TGTGCCAGCAGACCCACGGCAACCTACGAGCAGTACTTC

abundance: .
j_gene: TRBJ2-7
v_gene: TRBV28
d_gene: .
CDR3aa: CASQGRGNYEQYF
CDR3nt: TGTGCCAGCCAGGGGCGGGGCAACTACGAGCAGTACTTC

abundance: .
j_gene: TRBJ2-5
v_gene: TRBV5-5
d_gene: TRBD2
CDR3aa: CASSGLGSRLAGGWETQYF
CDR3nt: TGTGCCAGCAGCGGCCTGGGGTCCCGACTAGCGGGAGGTTGGGAGACCCAGTACTTC

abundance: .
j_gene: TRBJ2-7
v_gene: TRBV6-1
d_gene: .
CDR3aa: CASSLALPGTHEQYF
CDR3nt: TGTGCCAGCAGCTTAGCCTTGCCGGGAACCCACGAGCAGTACTTC

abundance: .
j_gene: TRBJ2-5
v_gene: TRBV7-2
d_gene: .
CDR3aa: CASRDRSGQETQYF
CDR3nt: TGTGCCAGCAGAGACCGGTCGGGCCAAGAGACCCAGTACTTC

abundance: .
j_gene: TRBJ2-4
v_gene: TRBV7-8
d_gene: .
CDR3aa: CASSLGDGGSKNIQYF
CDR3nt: TGTGCCAGCAGCTTAGGGGACGGCGGGTCCAAAAACATTCAGTACTTC

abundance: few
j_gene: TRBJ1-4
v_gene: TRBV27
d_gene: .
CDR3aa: CASSNNRFFANEKLFF
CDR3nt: TGTGCCAGCAGTAACAACAGGTTTTTCGCTAATGAAAAACTGTTTTTT

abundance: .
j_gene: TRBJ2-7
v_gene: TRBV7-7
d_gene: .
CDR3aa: CASSLAWAGEQYF
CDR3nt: TGTGCTAGCAGCTTAGCGTGGGCCGGGGAGCAGTACTTC

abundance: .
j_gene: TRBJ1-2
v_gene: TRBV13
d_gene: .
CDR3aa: CASSLTANYGYTF
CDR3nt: TGTGCCAGCAGCTTAACGGCCAACTATGGCTACACCTTC

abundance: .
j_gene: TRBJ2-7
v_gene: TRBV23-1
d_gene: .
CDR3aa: CASRTGTGDFRGRAREQYF
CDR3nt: TGCGCCAGCAGGACCGGGACAGGGGATTTTCGCGGGAGGGCTCGGGAGCAGTACTTC

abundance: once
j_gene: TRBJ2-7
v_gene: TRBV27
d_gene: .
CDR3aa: CASSLGQDEQYF
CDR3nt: TGTGCCAGCAGTTTAGGCCAGGACGAGCAGTACTTC

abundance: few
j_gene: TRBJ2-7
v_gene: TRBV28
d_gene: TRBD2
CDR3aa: CASSFVAGVSYEQYF
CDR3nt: TGTGCCAGCAGTTTTGTAGCGGGAGTGTCTTACGAGCAGTACTTC

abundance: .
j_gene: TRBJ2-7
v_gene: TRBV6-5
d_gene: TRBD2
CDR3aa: CASWREGAYEQYF
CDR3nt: TGTGCCAGCTGGCGGGAGGGCGCGTACGAGCAGTACTTC

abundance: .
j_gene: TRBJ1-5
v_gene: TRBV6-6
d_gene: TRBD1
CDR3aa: CASSYSRTGSNQPQHF
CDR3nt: TGTGCCAGCAGTTACTCGAGGACAGGTAGCAATCAGCCCCAGCATTTT

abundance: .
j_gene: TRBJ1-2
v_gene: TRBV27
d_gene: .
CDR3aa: CASSPPGQPWGLGGYTF
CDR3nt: TGTGCCAGCAGTCCCCCCGGACAGCCCTGGGGTTTGGGTGGCTACACCTTC

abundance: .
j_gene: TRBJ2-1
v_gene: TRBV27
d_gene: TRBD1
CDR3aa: CASIQSGTGRFDEQFF
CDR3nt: TGTGCCAGCATTCAGTCCGGGACAGGGCGGTTTGATGAGCAGTTCTTC

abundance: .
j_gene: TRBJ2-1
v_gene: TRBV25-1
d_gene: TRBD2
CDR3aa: CASSEGLADSYNEQFF
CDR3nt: TGTGCCAGCAGTGAAGGACTAGCGGACTCCTACAATGAGCAGTTCTTC

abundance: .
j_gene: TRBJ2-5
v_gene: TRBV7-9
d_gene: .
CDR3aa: CASSPQGQETQYF
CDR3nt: TGTGCCAGCAGCCCACAGGGCCAAGAGACCCAGTACTTC

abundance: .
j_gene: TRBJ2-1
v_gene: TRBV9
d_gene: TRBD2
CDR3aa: CASSPYYSVGLAGYEQFF
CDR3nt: TGTGCCAGCAGTCCCTATTATAGCGTGGGACTAGCGGGCTATGAGCAGTTCTTC

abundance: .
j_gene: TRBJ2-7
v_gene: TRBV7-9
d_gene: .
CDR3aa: CASSPPEAGSYEQYF
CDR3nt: TGTGCCAGCAGCCCGCCGGAGGCCGGATCCTACGAGCAGTACTTC

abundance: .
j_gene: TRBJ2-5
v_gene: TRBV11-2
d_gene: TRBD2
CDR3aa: CASSFPLAGGVETQYF
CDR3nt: TGTGCCAGCAGCTTTCCTCTTGCGGGAGGTGTAGAGACCCAGTACTTC

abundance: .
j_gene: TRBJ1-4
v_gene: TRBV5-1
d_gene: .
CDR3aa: CASSFSGFNEKLFF
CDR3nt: TGCGCCAGCAGCTTCTCCGGCTTCAATGAAAAACTGTTTTTT

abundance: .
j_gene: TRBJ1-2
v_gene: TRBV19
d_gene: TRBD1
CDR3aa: CASSRDRGRDYGYTF
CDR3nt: TGTGCCAGTAGTAGGGACAGGGGGCGCGACTATGGCTACACCTTC

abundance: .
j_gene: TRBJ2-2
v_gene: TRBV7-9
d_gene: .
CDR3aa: CASNPPPPNTGELFF
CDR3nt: TGTGCCAGCAATCCTCCACCGCCTAACACCGGGGAGCTGTTTTTT

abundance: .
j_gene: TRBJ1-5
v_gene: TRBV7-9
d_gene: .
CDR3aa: CASSLANQPQHF
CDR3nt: TGTGCCAGCAGCTTAGCGAATCAGCCCCAGCATTTT

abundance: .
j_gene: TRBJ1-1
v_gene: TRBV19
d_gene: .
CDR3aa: CASRDSLNAEAFF
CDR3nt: TGTGCCAGTAGGGACAGCCTGAACGCTGAAGCTTTCTTT

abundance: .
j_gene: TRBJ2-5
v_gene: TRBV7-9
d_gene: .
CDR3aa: CASSPAGRTETQYF
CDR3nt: TGTGCCAGCAGCCCAGCCGGCAGGACCGAGACCCAGTACTTC

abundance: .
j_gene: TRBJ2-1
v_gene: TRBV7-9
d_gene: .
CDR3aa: CASSPDINEQFF
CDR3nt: TGTGCCAGCAGCCCGGACATCAATGAGCAGTTCTTC

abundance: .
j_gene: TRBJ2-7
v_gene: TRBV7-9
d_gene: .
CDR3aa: CASSLIGEAYEQYF
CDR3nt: TGTGCCAGCAGCTTAATCGGTGAAGCCTACGAGCAGTACTTC

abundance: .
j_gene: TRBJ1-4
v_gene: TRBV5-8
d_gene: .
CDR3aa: CASSESKVTNEKLFF
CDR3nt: TGTGCCAGCAGCGAGTCAAAGGTAACTAATGAAAAACTGTTTTTT

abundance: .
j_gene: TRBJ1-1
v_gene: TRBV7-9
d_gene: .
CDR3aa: CASSGTANTEAFF
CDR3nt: TGTGCCAGCAGCGGGACGGCTAACACTGAAGCTTTCTTT

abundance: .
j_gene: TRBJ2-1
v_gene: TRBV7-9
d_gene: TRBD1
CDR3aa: CASSSGTGVSSYNEQFF
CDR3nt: TGTGCCAGCAGCTCGGGGACAGGGGTGAGCTCCTACAATGAGCAGTTCTTC

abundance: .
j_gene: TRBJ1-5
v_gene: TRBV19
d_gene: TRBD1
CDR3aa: CASRTDREGNQPQHF
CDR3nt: TGTGCCAGTAGAACCGACAGGGAGGGTAATCAGCCCCAGCATTTT

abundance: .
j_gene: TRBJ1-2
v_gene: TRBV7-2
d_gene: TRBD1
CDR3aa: CASSFPGTGVGYTF
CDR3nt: TGTGCCAGCAGCTTCCCCGGGACAGGGGTCGGCTACACCTTC

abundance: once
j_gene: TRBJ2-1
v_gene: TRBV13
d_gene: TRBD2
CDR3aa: CASSRIAGYRSYNEQFF
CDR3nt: TGTGCCAGCAGCCGGATAGCGGGGTATCGCTCCTACAATGAGCAGTTCTTC

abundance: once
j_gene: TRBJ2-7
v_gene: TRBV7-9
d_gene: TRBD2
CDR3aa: CASRSNSGSFYEQYF
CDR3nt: TGTGCCAGCAGATCAAATAGCGGGAGCTTCTACGAGCAGTACTTC